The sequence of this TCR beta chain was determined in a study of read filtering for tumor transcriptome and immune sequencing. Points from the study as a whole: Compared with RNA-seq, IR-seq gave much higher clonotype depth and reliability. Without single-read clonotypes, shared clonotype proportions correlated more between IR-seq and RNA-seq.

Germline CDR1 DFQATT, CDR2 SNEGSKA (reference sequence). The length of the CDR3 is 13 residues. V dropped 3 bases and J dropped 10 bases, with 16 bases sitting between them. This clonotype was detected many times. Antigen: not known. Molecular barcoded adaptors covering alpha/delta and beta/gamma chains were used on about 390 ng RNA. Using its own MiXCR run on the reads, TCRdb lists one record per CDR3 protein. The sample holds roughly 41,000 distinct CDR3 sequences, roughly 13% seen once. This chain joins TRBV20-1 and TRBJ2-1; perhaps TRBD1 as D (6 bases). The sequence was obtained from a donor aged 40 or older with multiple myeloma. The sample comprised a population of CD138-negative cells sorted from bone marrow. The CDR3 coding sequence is TGCAGTGCTAGGGCGACAGGCCCGGGGGAGCAGTTCTTC. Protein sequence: CSARATGPGEQFF.